One sample yielded the 32 T cell receptor beta chains listed below, sequenced in a study of T cells in Graves' hyperthyroidism and ophthalmopathy. The CDR3 regions of TCR beta were amplified from RNA transcripts. HTBI primers were employed in a first-round RT-PCR of the TCR CDR3. TCRdb re-derived calls from the multiplex PCR reads in MiXCR, one entry per CDR3 protein. The data contain about 690,000 distinct CDR3 sequences, approximately 15% of them singletons. Sequencing was performed on blood. The receptors here all came from a man aged 50 to 60 with Graves' hyperthyroidism.

This chain joins TRBV29-1 and TRBJ2-1; 11 positions agree with TRBD2. Trimming at V came to 7 bases and at J to 2 bases, leaving 4 bases not matched to a gene. Germline-derived CDR1 and CDR2 are SQVTM and ANQGSEA. The CDR3 consists of 14 residues. The CDR3 DNA sequence: TGCAGCGCTATTAGCGGGAGGGCCTACAATGAGCAGTTCTTC. This codes for CSAISGRAYNEQFF.

The rearrangement joins TRBV6-2 or TRBV6-3 to TRBJ1-2, with D unclear. CDR3 length: 13 residues. The V gene lost 2 bases and the J gene lost 2 bases, with 6 bases spanning the gap. Looked up from germline, CDR1 is MNHEY and CDR2 is SVGEGT. DNA for the CDR3: TGTGCCAGCAGTTACGGAGGGAACTATGGCTACACCTTC. Its translation: CASSYGGNYGYTF.

The gene calls are TRBV12-3 or TRBV12-4 and TRBJ2-6, with 8 bases aligning to TRBD2. The CDR3 covers 17 residues. Trimming at V came to 8 bases and at J to 2 bases, leaving 11 bases not matched to a gene. CDR3 in DNA: TGTGCCAGCCGCTCGGGCGGGAGGCGTACTGGGGCCAACGTCCTGACTTTC. As protein: CASRSGGRRTGANVLTF.

The sample holds many counts of this clonotype. The V call is TRBV5-1, the J call TRBJ2-3, with a possible D match to TRBD2 (6 bases). The CDR3 is made up of 16 amino acids. V gave up 0 bases and J gave up 6 bases, with 17 bases separating them. Germline V gene sequence: CDR1 SGHRS, CDR2 YFSETQ. The CDR3 DNA sequence: TGCGCCAGCAGCTTGGGGCCGGGACTGCTGATGGATACGCAGTATTTT. Protein product: CASSLGPGLLMDTQYF.

This clonotype has a count of ten or more. The gene calls are TRBV28 and TRBJ2-3; TRBD2 aligns across 11 bases. The CDR3 length is 16 residues. The trim removed 5 bases at V and 2 bases at J, leaving 6 bases unmatched. Germline V gene sequence: CDR1 MDHEN, CDR2 SYDVKM. The CDR3 DNA reads TGTGCCAGCAGTCCTATACTAGCGGGAGTCACAGATACGCAGTATTTT. Translated: CASSPILAGVTDTQYF.

The sample holds a few counts of this clonotype. The rearrangement uses TRBV9 and TRBJ1-5, with D unclear. The CDR3 spans 14 residues. Trimming cost V 3 bases and J 4 bases, with 11 bases left between them. CDR1 is SGDLS, CDR2 YYNGEE, per germline. The CDR3: CASSAGPRNQPQHF. DNA of the CDR3: TGTGCCAGCAGCGCGGGCCCCAGAAATCAGCCCCAGCATTTT.

This clonotype was observed a few times. The J gene is TRBJ1-1, the V gene TRBV19; D gene ambiguous. The CDR3 sequence is 14 residues long. V was cut by 6 bases and J by 0 bases, with 11 bases left in between. Germline CDR1 and CDR2: LNHDA and SQIVND (reference sequence). In DNA, the CDR3 is TGTGCCAGTAGGTCGGGTCTAATGAACACTGAAGCTTTCTTT. Translation: CASRSGLMNTEAFF.

This clonotype occurred many times. The V call is TRBV27, the J call TRBJ2-2, with 11 bases that match TRBD2. After removal of 5 bases from V and 4 bases from J, the junction contained 12 bases not matched to a gene. CDR1 and CDR2 (germline): MNHEY, SMNVEV (reference sequence). The CDR3 is made up of 18 amino acids. The CDR3 region is CASSPRSLAGVITGELFF. The CDR3 bases are TGTGCCAGCAGTCCCCGATCACTAGCGGGAGTAATCACCGGGGAGCTGTTTTTT.

The chain has TRBV28 and TRBJ1-5, with D perhaps matching TRBD1 (5 bases). Germline V gene data show CDR1 as MDHEN and CDR2 as SYDVKM. The V gene lost 5 bases and the J gene lost 9 bases, with 11 bases spanning the gap. The CDR3 is 12 residues long. CDR3 loop: CASSPGVGPQHF. In DNA, the CDR3 is TGTGCCAGCAGTCCGGGGGTAGGGCCCCAGCATTTT.

This chain joins TRBV30 and TRBJ1-1; TRBD1 might be the D (6 bases). This CDR3 has 12 residues. Germline CDR1 and CDR2: GTSNPN and SVGIG (reference sequence). Deletions cut 2 bases from V and 9 bases from J, with 13 bases between. In nucleotides, the CDR3 is TGTGCCTGGAGTCCTGACAGGTTCCAAGCTTTCTTT. Its protein product is CAWSPDRFQAFF.

This clonotype was seen more than once but under ten times. The chain joins TRBV30 to TRBJ2-6; possible D gene TRBD1, 6 bases. Germline CDR1 is GTSNPN and CDR2 is SVGIG (reference sequence). CDR3 length equals 16 residues. Trimming took 1 base from V and 4 from J, leaving 14 bases between them. The chain's CDR3 is CAWSEPQGYGANVLTF. CDR3 DNA sequence: TGTGCCTGGAGTGAACCTCAGGGGTACGGGGCCAACGTCCTGACTTTC.

There are many counts of this clonotype. V and J are TRBV27 and TRBJ2-7; 10 nucleotides align to TRBD1. The V gene's germline CDR1 is MNHEY and CDR2 SMNVEV (reference sequence). The trim removed 8 bases at V and 3 bases at J, leaving 13 bases unmatched. The CDR3 is 16 amino acids. The CDR3 DNA reads as TGTGCCAGCGGCACGGACAGGGGGAGCGGGAGCTACGAGCAGTACTTC. This encodes CASGTDRGSGSYEQYF.

V and J are TRBV18 and TRBJ2-2; 8 bases map to TRBD1. Germline assignment: CDR1 KGHSH and CDR2 LQKENI. The CDR3 loop spans 16 amino acids. Trimming took 3 bases from V and 4 from J; bases not matched to a gene: 7. CDR3 bases: TGTGCCAGCTCACCGGGACAGGCAAGGGGCACCGGGGAGCTGTTTTTT. Protein sequence: CASSPGQARGTGELFF.

This clonotype was seen only a few times. The chain links TRBV5-1 to TRBJ2-5, with D perhaps matching TRBD1 (5 bases). The CDR3 runs 14 residues. Per germline, CDR1 SGHRS and CDR2 YFSETQ. Trimming left V 0 bases short and J 4 bases short, with 10 bases between. The CDR3 here is CASSLEGLRETQYF. CDR3 DNA sequence: TGCGCCAGCAGCTTGGAGGGGTTGAGAGAGACCCAGTACTTC.

This clonotype was seen once. The chain employs TRBV11-3 and TRBJ2-3, with TRBD2 matching 7 bases. The junction had 13 bases not matched to a gene; V was cut back by 1 base and J by 6 bases. CDR1 SGHNT and CDR2 YENEEA come from the germline V gene. The CDR3 is 17 amino acids. The CDR3 sequence is CASSLGSGSARADTQYF. The CDR3 nucleotides read TGTGCCAGCAGCTTAGGTAGCGGGTCGGCTCGGGCGGATACGCAGTATTTT. Supplemented by reference TRBV11-3 and TRBJ2-3, the full variable domain reads EAGVVQSPRYKIIEKKQPVAFWCNPISGHNTLYWYLQNLGQGPELLIRYENEEAVDDSQLPKDRFSAERLKGVDSTLKIQPAELGDSAVYLCASSLGSGSARADTQYFGPGTRLTVL.

This clonotype was picked up many times. The chain is built from TRBV9 and TRBJ1-6; D may be TRBD1 (5 bases). The CDR3 spans 13 residues. From germline, CDR1 is SGDLS and CDR2 YYNGEE. V dropped 0 bases and J dropped 9 bases, with 7 bases sitting between them. CDR3 region: CASSVAGTSPLHF. In DNA, the CDR3 is TGTGCCAGCAGCGTAGCAGGGACTTCACCCCTCCACTTT.

This clonotype was seen many times. The V gene is TRBV5-1, the J gene TRBJ1-6; TRBD1 might be the D (5 bases). CDR3 length equals 16 residues. The V end was cut by 4 bases, the J end by 6 bases, with 17 bases between. Germline values: CDR1 SGHRS, CDR2 YFSETQ. For the CDR3, the DNA is TGCGCCAGCAGCCTCGATCCGGGACGTAGTAATTCACCCCTCCACTTT. Translated: CASSLDPGRSNSPLHF.

The chain couples TRBV7-2 to TRBJ2-1; possible D gene TRBD2, 6 bases. This CDR3 spans 14 amino acids. Looked up from germline, CDR1 is SGHTA and CDR2 is FQGNSA. V dropped 5 bases and J dropped 7 bases, with 15 bases sitting between them. For the CDR3, the DNA is TGTGCCAGCAGCATCGGGGGACTCACAAATGAGCAGTTCTTC. Translated: CASSIGGLTNEQFF.

This clonotype turned up a few times. The J gene is TRBJ2-1, the V gene TRBV7-2; 11 nucleotides agree with TRBD2. After removal of 8 bases from V and 7 bases from J, the junction contained 13 bases not matched to a gene. From germline, CDR1 is SGHTA and CDR2 FQGNSA. CDR3 length: 16 residues. CDR3 sequence reads: CASRGGSGRAVNEQFF. The CDR3 DNA reads TGTGCCAGCCGCGGGGGTAGCGGGAGGGCCGTGAATGAGCAGTTCTTC.

The chain recombines TRBV12-3 or TRBV12-4 with TRBJ1-6, with D perhaps TRBD1 (6 bases). The CDR3 loop spans 16 amino acids. V dropped 3 bases and J dropped 7 bases, with 16 bases sitting between them. CDR3 sequence reads: CASSLEAGAGNSPLHF. CDR3 coding DNA: TGTGCCAGCAGTTTGGAAGCAGGGGCCGGGAATTCACCCCTCCACTTT.

A remark on this clonotype: A much more abundant neighbour one base away suggests this may be a read error. The chain carries TRBV2 and TRBJ1-2; a weak D match, TRBD1 (5 bases). The CDR3 is made up of 16 amino acids. Germline CDR1 reads SNHLY; CDR2 reads FYNNEI. V lost 1 base and J 4 bases, leaving 16 bases between the germline ends. The CDR3 bases are TGTGCCAGCAGTGAAGACATGGTGGGAGGGACCTATGGCTACACCTTC. Amino acid sequence: CASSEDMVGGTYGYTF. The full variable domain, its missing parts supplied by reference TRBV2 and TRBJ1-2, is EPEVTQTPSHQVTQMGQEVILRCVPISNHLYFYWYRQILGQKVEFLVSFYNNEISEKSEIFDDQFSVERPDGSNFTLKIRSTKLEDSAMYFCASSEDMVGGTYGYTFGSGTRLTVV.

This clonotype was detected many times. The chain recombines TRBV9 with TRBJ1-1; the match to TRBD1 covers 9 bases. From germline, CDR1 is SGDLS and CDR2 YYNGEE. Unmatched junction bases numbered 14, after V lost 1 base and J lost 1 base. This CDR3 comprises 19 residues. Written as DNA, the CDR3 is TGTGCCAGCAGCGTAACAGCAGTTTGGGGACAGGGTCCGAACACTGAAGCTTTCTTT. It yields the protein CASSVTAVWGQGPNTEAFF.

This clonotype was counted ten times or more. The chain couples TRBV7-9 to TRBJ2-7; TRBD1 matches at 9 bases. The CDR3 consists of 14 residues. V shed 5 bases and J 3 bases; nucleotides not matched to a gene: 5. Per germline, CDR1 SEHNR and CDR2 FQNEAQ (reference sequence). The CDR3: CASSRRQGDYEQYF. As DNA, the CDR3 is TGTGCCAGCAGCCGTCGACAGGGGGACTACGAGCAGTACTTC.

This clonotype was seen repeatedly, ten times or more. This sequence joins TRBV3-1 and TRBJ1-5, with unresolved D. Between the trimmed V and J ends, which lost 4 bases and 7 bases, there was a span of 14 bases. The CDR3 loop spans 14 amino acids. Germline loops: CDR1 LGHDT, CDR2 YNNKEL (reference sequence). CDR3 sequence: CASSPQAFQQPQHF. Here the CDR3 DNA reads TGTGCCAGCAGCCCTCAGGCCTTCCAACAGCCCCAGCATTTT.

The V gene is TRBV6-2 or TRBV6-3, the J gene TRBJ1-5; D is possibly TRBD1 (5 bases). Germline V gives CDR1 MNHEY, CDR2 SVGEGT. The CDR3 sequence is 13 residues long. V lost 6 bases, J lost 5 bases, and 11 bases lay in between. The CDR3 sequence: CASSDRKDQPQHF. In DNA form, the CDR3 reads TGTGCCAGCAGCGACAGAAAAGATCAGCCCCAGCATTTT.

This clonotype was counted at least ten times. The rearrangement links TRBV7-2 to TRBJ2-1; TRBD2 matches 8 bases. This CDR3 has 17 amino acids. Germline V gives CDR1 SGHTA, CDR2 FQGNSA. V lost 1 base, J lost 1 base, and 6 bases stayed unmatched. The CDR3 nucleotides are TGTGCCAGCAGCTTAGATCCTAGCGGGTCATCCTACAATGAGCAGTTCTTC. Translating it yields CASSLDPSGSSYNEQFF.

This clonotype has ten or more counts. V usage is TRBV12-3 or TRBV12-4 and J usage is TRBJ2-5, with a possible D match to TRBD1 (5 bases). This CDR3 is 13 amino acids long. The germline V and J ends were trimmed by 6 bases and 3 bases, with 11 bases remaining between them. The CDR3 DNA sequence: TGTGCCAGCAGCCCAGGGCTGAAAGAGACCCAGTACTTC. Encoded protein: CASSPGLKETQYF.

The V call is TRBV7-8, the J call TRBJ2-7; tentatively, D is TRBD2 (6 bases). Germline loops: CDR1 SGHVS, CDR2 FQNEAQ. The CDR3 sequence is 14 residues long. The V end was cut by 1 base, the J end by 6 bases, with 13 bases between. CDR3 in DNA: TGTGCCAGCAGCTTAGTGTCAGGCGGGGTCGAGCAGTACTTC. The encoded protein is CASSLVSGGVEQYF.

This clonotype came up a few times. The gene calls are TRBV28 and TRBJ2-7; 11 bases line up with TRBD1. The V and J ends lost 11 bases and 5 bases, in that order; junction bases with no gene match: 8. This CDR3 has 13 amino acids. Germline assignment: CDR1 MDHEN and CDR2 SYDVKM. The CDR3 loop reads CALRDRGSHEQYF. The CDR3 DNA sequence: TGTGCCCTAAGGGACAGGGGGTCCCACGAGCAGTACTTC.

This clonotype came up many times. The J gene is TRBJ1-5, the V gene TRBV28; D is ambiguous. V was trimmed by 2 bases and J by 5 bases, leaving 13 bases between them. The germline V gene encodes CDR1 MDHEN and CDR2 SYDVKM. This CDR3 spans 15 amino acids. The CDR3 is CASSLGTRYDQPQHF. CDR3 coding DNA: TGTGCCAGCAGTTTAGGCACCCGCTACGATCAGCCCCAGCATTTT.

Of note for this clonotype: A read error may account for a junction end that differs from germline. V is TRBV3-1 and J is TRBJ2-1, with a possible D match to TRBD1 (5 bases). Germline V gene sequence: CDR1 LGHDT, CDR2 YNNKEL (reference sequence). The CDR3 consists of 14 residues. The CDR3 protein is CASGHFDSYNEQFF. In nucleotides, the CDR3 is TGTGCCAGCGGCCACTTTGACAGTTACAATGAGCAGTTCTTC.

The rearrangement links TRBV28 to TRBJ2-3; maybe TRBD2 (7 bases). The ends were cut back, 3 bases at V and 6 bases at J, with 16 bases in the middle. Looked up from germline, CDR1 is MDHEN and CDR2 is SYDVKM. The CDR3 consists of 15 residues. CDR3 DNA: TGTGCCAGCAGTTTGACGGGGGGCATAGCGGATACGCAGTATTTT. This translates into CASSLTGGIADTQYF.